Sequencing of this T cell receptor beta chain was carried out in a study of cytomegalovirus exposure and HLA in healthy donors. For the study at large: The early release's HLA-typed donors yielded 65 million to 85 million unique TCRs. Study results and caveats: Most TCR sequences proved rare, with some public TCRs found in many donors. TCR beta V- and J-gene trimming was later associated with a missense DCLRE1C variant.

PCR was performed using 60 Vbeta and 13 Jbeta primers. Assay used: immunoSEQ multiplex PCR; TCRdb lists only in-frame clones, some missing. The profile shows over 80,000 clones, 76% of them singletons. About this clone itself: The antigen is unknown.

The donors gave bone marrow, and they were healthy. Sequenced: PBMCs. The receptor comes from a man aged 40-49 years in good health and CMV-seronegative.

The CDR3 is CASSEIPGQGIPNEKLFF. The CDR3 bases are TGTGCCAGCAGTGAAATCCCGGGACAGGGGATTCCTAATGAAAAACTGTTTTTT. The V and J genes are TRBV2 and TRBJ1-4; 10 nucleotides agree with TRBD1. CDR3 length: 18 amino acids. CDR1 and CDR2 from the germline V gene are SNHLY and FYNNEI. V was pared by 2 bases and J by 3 bases, with 9 bases of the junction left unmatched. The full variable domain, its missing parts supplied by reference TRBV2 and TRBJ1-4, is EPEVTQTPSHQVTQMGQEVILRCVPISNHLYFYWYRQILGQKVEFLVSFYNNEISEKSEIFDDQFSVERPDGSNFTLKIRSTKLEDSAMYFCASSEIPGQGIPNEKLFFGSGTQLSVL.